The present entry profiles one T cell receptor beta chain with its context. Trimming took off 0 bases at V and 4 bases at J, with 12 bases between the two ends. The length of the CDR3 is 15 residues. The germline gives CDR1 LNHNV, CDR2 YYDKDF (reference sequence). The data stem from a study of T cell changes during pregnancy in multiple sclerosis. Produced via immunoSEQ multiplex PCR; TCRdb's table is partial and in-frame only. Found here are about 110,000 clones, just under 95% of them singletons; the top ten hold less than 2%. The sequencing here drew on peripheral blood, taken after pregnancy. The sequence derives from a female donor with multiple sclerosis, enrolled in a pregnancy study. The V gene is TRBV15, the J gene TRBJ2-5, with D unresolved. CDR3 coding DNA: TGTGCCACCAGCAGAGATCGAGTGTTGCGAGAGACCCAGTACTTC. This gives the protein CATSRDRVLRETQYF.